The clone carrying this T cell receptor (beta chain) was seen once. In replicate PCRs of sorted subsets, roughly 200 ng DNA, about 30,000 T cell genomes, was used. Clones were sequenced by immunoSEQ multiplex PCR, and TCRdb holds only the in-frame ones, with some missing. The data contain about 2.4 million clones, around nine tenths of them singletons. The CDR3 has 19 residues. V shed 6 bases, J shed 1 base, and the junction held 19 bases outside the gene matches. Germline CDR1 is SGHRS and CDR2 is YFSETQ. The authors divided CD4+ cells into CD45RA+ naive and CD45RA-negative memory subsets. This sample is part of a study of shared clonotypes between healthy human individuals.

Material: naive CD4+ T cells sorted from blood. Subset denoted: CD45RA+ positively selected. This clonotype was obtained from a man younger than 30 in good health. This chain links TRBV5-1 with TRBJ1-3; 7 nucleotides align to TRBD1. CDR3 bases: TGCGCCAGCACCCTGTTCGGTCTCCGGACAGGCCTTTCTGGAAACACCATATATTTT. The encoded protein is CASTLFGLRTGLSGNTIYF.